A selection of T cell receptor beta chains follows, all from one sample in a study of regulatory T cells in long-lasting Graves disease. TCRdb called the multiplex PCR reads again in MiXCR, with one record for every CDR3 protein. The profile shows about 440,000 distinct CDR3 sequences, 15% to 20% of them singletons. These data were also filed under a second study, of T cells in Graves' hyperthyroidism and ophthalmopathy.

Here the sequenced sample was peripheral blood mononuclear cells (PBMCs), taken at new diagnosis, from a patient treated with antithyroid drugs. All receptors come from a woman aged 18-29 years with Graves disease. CDR3s include the opening cysteine and the closing phenylalanine or tryptophan. The order of the fields is CDR3 DNA, CDR3 protein, J gene, D gene, clone size, V gene. The D gene is left open where the match is weak. A row's size may be missing; if present it is once, few, many or a size class.

DNA: TGTGCCAGCAGCTTAGTCACGGCGGGAGGTTCGGATACGCAGTATTTT
CDR3: CASSLVTAGGSDTQYF
J: TRBJ2-3
D: TRBD2
size: many
V: TRBV11-2

DNA: TGTGCCAGCAGTTTTCGAACAAGGTTTCGGGGCACAGATACGCAGTATTTT
CDR3: CASSFRTRFRGTDTQYF
J: TRBJ2-3
D: -
size: many
V: TRBV12-3/TRBV12-4

DNA: TGTGCCAGCAGCGAACCGGGACAGCGTGTTGGCTACACCTTC
CDR3: CASSEPGQRVGYTF
J: TRBJ1-2
D: TRBD1
size: many
V: TRBV5-6

DNA: TGCAGTGCTAGAGATTATGACAGGGGGCGGGTGAGCAATCAGCCCCAGCATTTT
CDR3: CSARDYDRGRVSNQPQHF
J: TRBJ1-5
D: TRBD1
size: many
V: TRBV20-1

DNA: TGCAGTGCTAGACCCGGACTAGCGGTCGCAGATACGCAGTATTTT
CDR3: CSARPGLAVADTQYF
J: TRBJ2-3
D: TRBD2
size: many
V: TRBV20-1

DNA: TGTGCCAGCAGCACTCGACTAGCGGGAGTAACAGATACGCAGTATTTT
CDR3: CASSTRLAGVTDTQYF
J: TRBJ2-3
D: TRBD2
size: -
V: TRBV7-9

DNA: TGTGCCAGCAGCGAGGGGGGAAGTCAGCCCCAGCATTTT
CDR3: CASSEGGSQPQHF
J: TRBJ1-5
D: -
size: few
V: TRBV5-5

DNA: TGTGCCAGCAGTTTTGGGGGACCCCTTCAGCCCCAGCATTTT
CDR3: CASSFGGPLQPQHF
J: TRBJ1-5
D: -
size: few
V: TRBV27

DNA: TGCGCCAGCAGCTTGGTCTTCCCAGAGACCCAGTACTTC
CDR3: CASSLVFPETQYF
J: TRBJ2-5
D: -
size: -
V: TRBV5-1

DNA: TGCAGTGCTCAAGGACTAGCGGGAGGGTGGACAGATACGCAGTATTTT
CDR3: CSAQGLAGGWTDTQYF
J: TRBJ2-3
D: TRBD2
size: many
V: TRBV20-1

DNA: TGCAGCGTTGCGGGGGGAAACTATGGCTACACCTTC
CDR3: CSVAGGNYGYTF
J: TRBJ1-2
D: -
size: few
V: TRBV29-1

DNA: TGCAGCGTTCTGGACTTGCCCACAGATACGCAGTATTTT
CDR3: CSVLDLPTDTQYF
J: TRBJ2-3
D: -
size: many
V: TRBV29-1

DNA: TGTGCCAGCAGAGTGGAAGGGTCCCCGGGCACAGATACGCAGTATTTT
CDR3: CASRVEGSPGTDTQYF
J: TRBJ2-3
D: -
size: many
V: TRBV12-3/TRBV12-4

DNA: TGTGCCAGCAGCCGAGGGGGCAAGCACGAGCAGTACTTC
CDR3: CASSRGGKHEQYF
J: TRBJ2-7
D: TRBD1
size: many
V: TRBV12-3/TRBV12-4